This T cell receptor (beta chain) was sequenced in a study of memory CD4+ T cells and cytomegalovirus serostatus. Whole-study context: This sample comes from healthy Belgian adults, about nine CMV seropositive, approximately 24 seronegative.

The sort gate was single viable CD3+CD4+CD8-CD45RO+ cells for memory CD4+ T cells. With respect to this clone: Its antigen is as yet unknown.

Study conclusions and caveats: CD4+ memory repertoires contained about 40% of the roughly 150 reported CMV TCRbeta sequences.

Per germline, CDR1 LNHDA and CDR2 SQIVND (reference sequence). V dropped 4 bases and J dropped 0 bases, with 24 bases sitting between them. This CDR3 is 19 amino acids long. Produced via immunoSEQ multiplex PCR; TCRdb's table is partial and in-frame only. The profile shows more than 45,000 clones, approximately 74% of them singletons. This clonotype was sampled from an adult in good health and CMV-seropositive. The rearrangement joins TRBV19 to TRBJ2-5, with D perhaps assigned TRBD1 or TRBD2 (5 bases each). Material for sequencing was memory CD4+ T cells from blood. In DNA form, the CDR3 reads TGTGCCAGTAGTAGCCTTGGGGGTGCGACGAGCCCCCACCAAGAGACCCAGTACTTC. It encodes CASSSLGGATSPHQETQYF.